Only a few counts were recorded for the clone carrying this T cell receptor beta chain. The antigen is not known. This entry is derived from a study of response to subunit inactivated influenza vaccine. Each CDR3 protein is one row after TCRdb ran MiXCR on the RT-PCR reads. The sample shows under 800,000 distinct CDR3 sequences, 14% of them seen only once. Whole-study results and caveats: The authors suggested that few new T cells are recruited per seasonal influenza vaccination.

The sample here was PBMCs from blood, taken 14 days before vaccination. This TCR derives from a man aged 50 to 59 who received an inactivated influenza vaccine.

The CDR3 reads CASRTDGLYNEQFF. The CDR3 coding sequence is TGTGCCAGCAGGACGGACGGCCTCTACAATGAGCAGTTCTTC. J is TRBJ2-1 and V is TRBV25-1; D gene uncertain. The V and J ends lost 6 bases and 3 bases respectively, with 12 bases between them. Germline V gene sequence: CDR1 MGHDK, CDR2 SYGVNS. The CDR3 spans 14 residues. The full variable domain, completed using reference TRBV25-1 and TRBJ2-1, is EADIYQTPRYLVIGTGKKITLECSQTMGHDKMYWYQQDPGMELHLIHYSYGVNSTEKGDLSSESTVSRIRTEHFPLTLESARPSHTSQYLCASRTDGLYNEQFFGPGTRLTVL.